This TCR beta chain came from a study of cytomegalovirus exposure and HLA in healthy donors. Whole-study findings and limits: According to an earlier analysis, most TCR beta V segments yielded productive rearrangements about 90% or about 30% of the time.

This clone was recorded only once. The antigen is unknown. With 60 Vbeta and 13 Jbeta primers, the PCR was carried out. The table came from immunoSEQ multiplex PCR; TCRdb's copy has only in-frame clones and leaves some out. The sample yields about 200,000 clones, approximately 78% seen once. The CDR3 runs to 14 residues. Germline CDR1 is SGHTA and CDR2 is FQGNSA. V lost 1 base and J lost 1, with 7 bases in between. Sample: PBMCs. The sequence derives from a woman in her thirties or forties in good health and CMV-seronegative. V and J are TRBV7-2 and TRBJ2-5, with D hard to call. The DNA for the CDR3 is TGTGCCAGCAGCTTAGGATCAGTCCAAGAGACCCAGTACTTC. Its translation is CASSLGSVQETQYF.